These T cell receptor beta chains were read from a single sample in a study of cytotoxic CD8 clonotypes in ibrutinib-treated CLL. Assay: immunoSEQ multiplex PCR; the TCRdb copy retains only in-frame clones and omits some. This sample carries approximately 280,000 clones, around 69% of them seen once, and the ten largest clones take roughly 6%. Source: PBMCs, taken at disease progression, from a patient treated with ibrutinib. The receptors derive from a human donor with chronic lymphocytic leukemia. Each CDR3 is given with its conserved first and last residue. D genes are given only for firm matches. Size is stated for part of the rows, as once, few or many counts, or as a class when the clone is expanded.

D gene: .
clone size: .
V gene: TRBV18
J gene: TRBJ1-2
CDR3 protein: CASSRTQRNYGYTF
CDR3 DNA: TGTGCCAGCTCACGCACACAGAGAAATTATGGCTACACCTTC

D gene: TRBD1
clone size: .
V gene: TRBV9
J gene: TRBJ2-7
CDR3 protein: CASSFRTGAYEQYF
CDR3 DNA: TGTGCCAGCAGCTTCCGGACAGGGGCCTACGAGCAGTACTTC

D gene: TRBD1
clone size: .
V gene: TRBV4-1
J gene: TRBJ1-2
CDR3 protein: CASSLLGGRTGGNYGYTF
CDR3 DNA: TGCGCCAGCAGCCTCCTAGGGGGTAGGACAGGGGGCAACTATGGCTACACCTTC

D gene: TRBD1
clone size: .
V gene: TRBV5-8
J gene: TRBJ1-1
CDR3 protein: CASNNRGLGYEAFF
CDR3 DNA: TGTGCCAGCAACAACAGGGGGCTGGGGTATGAAGCTTTCTTT

D gene: .
clone size: .
V gene: TRBV19
J gene: TRBJ2-3
CDR3 protein: CASSEDTQYF
CDR3 DNA: TGTGCCAGTTCTGAAGATACGCAGTATTTT

D gene: TRBD1
clone size: many
V gene: TRBV19
J gene: TRBJ1-2
CDR3 protein: CASTRTGVNYGYTF
CDR3 DNA: TGTGCCAGTACCCGGACAGGGGTAAACTATGGCTACACCTTC

D gene: TRBD2
clone size: once
V gene: TRBV5-1
J gene: TRBJ2-7
CDR3 protein: CASSGGLAHYEQYF
CDR3 DNA: TGCGCCAGCAGCGGCGGACTAGCACACTACGAGCAGTACTTC

D gene: TRBD1
clone size: .
V gene: TRBV23-1
J gene: TRBJ2-5
CDR3 protein: CASSQRTGGQETQYF
CDR3 DNA: TGCGCCAGCAGTCAACGGACAGGGGGCCAAGAGACCCAGTACTTC

D gene: .
clone size: .
V gene: TRBV6-8
J gene: TRBJ2-5
CDR3 protein: CASSYVAETQYF
CDR3 DNA: TGTGCCAGCAGTTACGTTGCCGAGACCCAGTACTTC

D gene: .
clone size: .
V gene: TRBV21-1
J gene: TRBJ2-7
CDR3 protein: CASSKATGTSGGHWEQYF
CDR3 DNA: TGTGCCAGCAGCAAAGCGACTGGGACTAGCGGGGGGCATTGGGAGCAGTACTTC

D gene: TRBD2
clone size: .
V gene: TRBV18
J gene: TRBJ2-7
CDR3 protein: CASSPPLAGLSYEQYF
CDR3 DNA: TGTGCCAGCTCACCACCCCTAGCGGGCCTCTCCTACGAGCAGTACTTC

D gene: .
clone size: .
V gene: TRBV6-5
J gene: TRBJ2-2
CDR3 protein: CASSYTGHNTGELFF
CDR3 DNA: TGTGCCAGCAGTTACACGGGACACAACACCGGGGAGCTGTTTTTT

D gene: .
clone size: .
V gene: TRBV11-2
J gene: TRBJ2-3
CDR3 protein: CASSTRTDTQYF
CDR3 DNA: TGTGCCAGCAGCACGCGGACAGATACGCAGTATTTT

D gene: TRBD1
clone size: .
V gene: TRBV4-2
J gene: TRBJ2-7
CDR3 protein: CASSQVGTGGVAYEQYF
CDR3 DNA: TGTGCCAGCAGCCAAGTTGGGACAGGGGGTGTCGCCTACGAGCAGTACTTC

D gene: .
clone size: once
V gene: TRBV6-5
J gene: TRBJ1-5
CDR3 protein: CASSPSARDQPQHF
CDR3 DNA: TGTGCCAGCAGTCCCTCGGCCCGAGATCAGCCCCAGCATTTT